The 31 T cell receptor beta chains reported below all come from one sample, sequenced in a study of T-cell reconstitution after alpha-beta-depleted transplantation in children. A TCRbeta library incorporating unique molecular identifiers was prepared. TCRdb used MiXCR to reprocess the PCR reads, holding one entry per CDR3 protein. Of approximately 630,000 distinct CDR3 sequences in the sample, 10% to 15% were seen once. The sample here was PBMCs, taken before TCRalphabeta/CD19-depleted stem cell transplant. These receptors all come from a girl under 10 years old with congenital amegakaryocytic thrombocytopenia, due to receive a stem cell transplant.

This clonotype appeared many times. The CDR3 coding sequence is TGTGCCAGCAGTTACCGGACTAGCGGGAAGCAGTACTTC. Translating gives CASSYRTSGKQYF. The gene calls are TRBV6-2 or TRBV6-3 and TRBJ2-7, with TRBD2 matching over 12 bases. J lost 8 bases, V lost 2 bases, and 1 base had no gene match. The germline gives CDR1 MNHEY, CDR2 SVGEGT. This CDR3 comprises 13 residues.

This clonotype was seen ten or more times. The gene calls are TRBV6-1 and TRBJ2-3, with D possibly being TRBD1 (5 bases). V lost 5 bases, J lost 6 bases, and 18 bases lay in between. Germline CDR1 MNHNS, CDR2 SASEGT. The CDR3 loop spans 15 amino acids. The CDR3 coding sequence is TGTGCCAGCAGTAAAACAGGATTAAGTGCGGATACGCAGTATTTT. It yields the protein CASSKTGLSADTQYF.

This clonotype was found many times. This chain joins TRBV10-3 and TRBJ2-1, with TRBD2 as a possible D gene (6 bases). The CDR3 is 17 amino acids. With 4 bases removed from V and 3 bases from J, the gap between germline ends came to 19 bases. Germline-derived CDR1 and CDR2 are ENHRY and SYGVKD. CDR3 coding DNA: TGTGCCATCAGTGCCCCATCTACGGGAGAGATCTACAATGAGCAGTTCTTC. As protein: CAISAPSTGEIYNEQFF.

The chain couples TRBV18 to TRBJ1-1; D remains ambiguous. The germline V gene encodes CDR1 KGHSH and CDR2 LQKENI. V dropped 2 bases and J dropped 3 bases, with 7 bases sitting between them. The CDR3 extends over 13 amino acids. The DNA for the CDR3 is TGTGCCAGCTCACCAGGCGCGGACACTGAAGCTTTCTTT. It specifies CASSPGADTEAFF.

This clonotype was seen many times. This chain joins TRBV5-6 and TRBJ2-4; possible D gene TRBD2, 6 bases. Germline CDR1 and CDR2: SGHDT and YYEEEE. V was trimmed by 3 bases and J by 7 bases, leaving 11 bases between them. The CDR3 runs to 13 residues. CDR3 residues: CASSYGTSNIQYF. The CDR3 DNA reads as TGTGCCAGCAGCTACGGGACTTCCAACATTCAGTACTTC.

This clonotype was detected many times. The chain couples TRBV29-1 to TRBJ2-2; D may be TRBD2 (5 bases). This CDR3 is built from 15 residues. Deletions cut 3 bases from V and 0 bases from J, with 11 bases between. The germline gives CDR1 SQVTM, CDR2 ANQGSEA. The CDR3 loop reads CSVDKRETNTGELFF. In nucleotides, the CDR3 is TGCAGCGTTGATAAGAGGGAAACGAACACCGGGGAGCTGTTTTTT.

The V gene is TRBV20-1, the J gene TRBJ2-3, with D possibly being TRBD1 or TRBD2 (5 bases each). This CDR3 is 15 amino acids long. Trimming shortened V by 6 bases and J by 9 bases, and 25 bases separated the two germline ends. Germline CDR1 DFQATT, CDR2 SNEGSKA (reference sequence). In DNA form, the CDR3 reads TGCAGTGCCAGATCCGGGACCGCGCCTCCCCGGACGCAGTATTTT. Protein product: CSARSGTAPPRTQYF.

This clonotype was picked up a small number of times. This chain connects TRBV12-3 or TRBV12-4 to TRBJ2-5; 11 positions match TRBD2. V lost 8 bases and J lost 1; bases outside the gene matches: 9. The CDR3 is 16 amino acids. Written as DNA, the CDR3 is TGTGCCAGCCCAAGAATAGCGGGAGGGCTCCAAGAGACCCAGTACTTC. It codes for CASPRIAGGLQETQYF.

This clonotype appeared many times. The J gene is TRBJ2-1, the V gene TRBV5-1; 7 nucleotides agree with TRBD1. V lost 2 bases, J lost 6 bases, and 5 bases stayed unmatched. This CDR3 has 14 residues. CDR1 is SGHRS and CDR2 is YFSETQ in the germline V gene. CDR3 region: CASSFATGRNEQFF. The CDR3 nucleotides are TGCGCCAGCAGCTTCGCGACAGGGCGCAATGAGCAGTTCTTC.

This clonotype was found many times. V gene TRBV11-2 combines with J gene TRBJ2-1; D unclear. V was pared by 1 base and J by 9 bases, with 13 bases between. CDR1 SGHAT and CDR2 FQNNGV come from the germline V gene. The CDR3 covers 14 residues. DNA for the CDR3: TGTGCCAGCAGCTTAGTTAGTACCGTGGTTGAGCAGTTCTTC. It codes for CASSLVSTVVEQFF.

This chain uses TRBV7-9 with TRBJ2-3; no clear D gene. Germline CDR1 and CDR2: SEHNR and FQNEAQ (reference sequence). Between the trimmed V and J ends, which lost 5 bases and 6 bases, there was a span of 9 bases. The CDR3 has 12 residues. CDR3 DNA: TGTGCCAGCAGCCAGAATCCTGATACGCAGTATTTT. Its protein product is CASSQNPDTQYF.

This clonotype was seen just once. The V and J genes are TRBV5-1 and TRBJ1-5; maybe TRBD1 (5 bases). The CDR3 sequence is 14 residues long. Germline V gene lookup returns CDR1 SGHRS and CDR2 YFSETQ. V shed 0 bases and J shed 5 bases, with 9 bases lying between them. CDR3 in DNA: TGCGCCAGCAGCTTGGATGGCAGGGATCAGCCCCAGCATTTT. This encodes CASSLDGRDQPQHF.

A word on this clonotype: It may be a read error: a sequence one base away is much more abundant. This is likely a read error, given that the CDR3 carries no conserved phenylalanine or tryptophan at its end. The rearrangement joins TRBV5-1 to TRBJ2-7; TRBD2 aligns across 7 bases. The germline CDR1 and CDR2 sequences are SGHRS and YFSETQ. The CDR3 totals 13 residues. Trimming at V came to 1 base and at J to 4 bases, leaving 2 bases not matched to a gene. The DNA for the CDR3 is TGCGCCAGCAGCTTGATCGGGAGGTACGAGCAGTACTTG. Protein sequence: CASSLIGRYEQYL.

In this sample, this clonotype turned up a few times. CDR3 residues: CASSLATRETQYF. Written as DNA, the CDR3 is TGTGCCAGCAGCTTGGCGACTAGGGAGACCCAGTACTTC. This rearrangement joins TRBV5-6 to TRBJ2-5, with D possibly TRBD2 on 6 matching bases. The V gene's germline CDR1 is SGHDT and CDR2 YYEEEE. V gave up 0 bases and J gave up 5 bases, with 8 bases separating them. This CDR3 spans 13 amino acids.

In this sample, this clonotype turned up many times. This sequence joins TRBV20-1 and TRBJ2-3; TRBD2 matches 9 bases. This CDR3 region has 16 residues. The germline V gene encodes CDR1 DFQATT and CDR2 SNEGSKA (reference sequence). With 1 base clipped from V and 4 bases from J, the junction kept 9 bases outside the gene matches. The CDR3 loop is CSARGAGGGFADTQYF. The CDR3 coding sequence is TGCAGTGCTAGAGGGGCGGGAGGGGGTTTCGCAGATACGCAGTATTTT.

This clonotype was counted ten times or more. The J gene is TRBJ1-4, the V gene TRBV12-3 or TRBV12-4, with D possibly TRBD1 on 6 matching bases. The CDR3 has 11 residues. V lost 6 bases and J 11 bases, leaving 10 bases between the germline ends. CDR3: CASSPTGKLFF. The CDR3 DNA follows: TGTGCCAGCAGCCCTACAGGGAAACTGTTTTTT.

The J gene is TRBJ1-4, the V gene TRBV5-5; D is uncertain. The CDR3 is 14 amino acids. The ends were cut back, 4 bases at V and 0 bases at J, with 7 bases in the middle. Per the germline V gene, CDR1 is SGHKS and CDR2 is YYEKEE (reference sequence). CDR3 sequence: CASSPTPTNEKLFF. The CDR3 region has the DNA TGTGCCAGCAGCCCGACACCAACTAATGAAAAACTGTTTTTT.

This clonotype has only a few counts. V usage is TRBV7-6 and J usage is TRBJ1-1; D is ambiguous. The CDR3 has 15 amino acids. The V end lost 5 bases, the J end lost 4 bases, and 17 bases lay between the germline ends. Per germline, CDR1 SGHVS and CDR2 FNYEAQ. DNA for the CDR3: TGTGCCAGCAGCGACAAGACTACCGTGGGCACTGAAGCTTTCTTT. Translation gives CASSDKTTVGTEAFF.

This clonotype has just a few counts. The chain links TRBV29-1 to TRBJ2-1; 7 positions match TRBD2. This CDR3 is built from 15 residues. Trimming removed 6 bases from V and 0 bases from J; junction bases left unmatched: 8. Germline V gives CDR1 SQVTM, CDR2 ANQGSEA. CDR3 nucleotide sequence: TGCAGCGTCGGGAGGAGGGAGAGCTCCTACAATGAGCAGTTCTTC. It codes for CSVGRRESSYNEQFF.

This clonotype was seen a handful of times. V and J are TRBV12-3 or TRBV12-4 and TRBJ2-3; 8 bases are a match to TRBD1. With 7 bases clipped from V and 4 bases from J, the junction kept 13 bases outside the gene matches. CDR3 length: 16 amino acids. Here the CDR3 reads CASTPTPGQVADTQYF. CDR3 nucleotide sequence: TGTGCCAGCACCCCTACCCCGGGACAGGTGGCAGATACGCAGTATTTT.

As to this clonotype: A much more abundant neighbour one base away suggests this may be a read error. The chain links TRBV12-3 or TRBV12-4 to TRBJ1-2, with 10 bases lining up with TRBD1. The CDR3 contains 14 residues. The CDR3 spells CASRPRQGAYGDTF. CDR3 nucleotide sequence: TGTGCCAGCAGGCCACGACAGGGGGCCTATGGCGACACCTTC.

This clonotype was counted between two and nine times. The rearrangement joins TRBV28 to TRBJ2-7, with D unclear. The germline gives CDR1 MDHEN, CDR2 SYDVKM. This CDR3 is 9 amino acids long. Between the trimmed V and J ends, which lost 11 bases and 2 bases, there was a span of 4 bases. CDR3 sequence reads: CAFPYEQYF. The CDR3 nucleotides read TGTGCCTTTCCCTACGAGCAGTACTTC.

This clonotype was observed many times. The rearrangement links TRBV12-3 or TRBV12-4 to TRBJ2-7; D is possibly TRBD1 (6 bases). This CDR3 comprises 14 residues. Trimming left V 4 bases short and J 0 bases short, with 10 bases between. CDR3 loop: CASSSWGHSYEQYF. In DNA, the CDR3 is TGTGCCAGCAGTTCCTGGGGACACTCCTACGAGCAGTACTTC.

The V call is TRBV19, the J call TRBJ2-1, with TRBD1 matching over 9 bases. From germline, CDR1 is LNHDA and CDR2 SQIVND (reference sequence). The V gene end was trimmed by 6 bases and the J gene end by 8 bases; junction bases not matched to a gene: 11. The CDR3 is 15 residues long. CDR3 amino acids: CASRDHRDRVDEQFF. CDR3 in DNA: TGTGCCAGTAGAGACCACCGGGACAGGGTTGATGAGCAGTTCTTC.

This clonotype was recorded many times. V gene TRBV20-1 combines with J gene TRBJ2-3; 8 bases match TRBD2. The CDR3 loop spans 14 amino acids. Per the germline V gene, CDR1 is DFQATT and CDR2 is SNEGSKA (reference sequence). This chain's CDR3 is CRPNSGKGTDTQYF. CDR3 in DNA: TGCAGGCCAAATAGCGGGAAAGGCACAGATACGCAGTATTTT.

The V call is TRBV20-1, the J call TRBJ2-7; 8 bases agree with TRBD2. The CDR3 sequence is 15 residues long. After removal of 0 bases from V and 5 bases from J, the junction contained 9 bases not matched to a gene. Germline V gene lookup returns CDR1 DFQATT and CDR2 SNEGSKA (reference sequence). CDR3 nucleotide sequence: TGCAGTGCTAGAGACGGGAGGGCCTTATCCAACGAGCAGTACTTC. Protein sequence: CSARDGRALSNEQYF.

The table lists this clonotype with many counts. The genes are TRBV7-9 and TRBJ2-5; D perhaps matches TRBD2 (5 bases). The CDR3 totals 14 residues. Germline values: CDR1 SEHNR, CDR2 FQNEAQ (reference sequence). V was shortened by 3 bases and J by 3 bases, with 11 bases between the two germline ends. CDR3 in DNA: TGTGCCAGCAGCTTCTGGACTGTCGAAGAGACCCAGTACTTC. It specifies CASSFWTVEETQYF.

This clonotype was picked up a small number of times. At one boundary the junction diverges from the germline segment, which might be a read error. This chain connects TRBV12-3 or TRBV12-4 to TRBJ1-4; D is uncertain. The CDR3 length is 14 residues. In DNA form, the CDR3 reads TGTGCCAGCAGTTTTTTCACCGATAATGAAAAACTATTTTTT. Protein product: CASSFFTDNEKLFF.

The gene calls are TRBV25-1 and TRBJ2-1; TRBD2 matches 10 bases. The J segment lost 15 bases and the V segment lost 7 bases, leaving 6 bases of the junction unmatched. CDR1 MGHDK and CDR2 SYGVNS come from the germline V gene. CDR3 size: 11 residues. CDR3 protein: CASTTSGIPFF. CDR3 DNA: TGTGCCAGCACTACTAGCGGGATCCCGTTCTTC. The entire variable domain, with the rest obtained from reference TRBV25-1 and TRBJ2-1, is as follows: EADIYQTPRYLVIGTGKKITLECSQTMGHDKMYWYQQDPGMELHLIHYSYGVNSTEKGDLSSESTVSRIRTEHFPLTLESARPSHTSQYLCASTTSGIPFFGPGTRLTVL.

This clonotype showed up many times. The chain uses TRBV2 and TRBJ2-7; 7 bases align to TRBD1. Germline CDR1 SNHLY, CDR2 FYNNEI. Trimming at V came to 0 bases and at J to 1 base, leaving 3 bases not matched to a gene. The length of the CDR3 is 15 residues. The chain's CDR3 is CASSEAPGQSYEQYF. CDR3 DNA sequence: TGTGCCAGCAGTGAAGCGCCGGGACAGTCCTACGAGCAGTACTTC.

The table lists this clonotype with a few counts. The CDR3 here is CATSDFEHNEQFF. The CDR3 DNA is TGTGCCACCAGTGATTTTGAGCACAATGAGCAGTTCTTC. The chain carries TRBV24-1 and TRBJ2-1; D is undetermined. Germline V lookup: CDR1 KGHDR, CDR2 SFDVKD. This CDR3 spans 13 amino acids. Trimming removed 1 base from V and 5 bases from J, with 5 bases in between.